These T cell receptor beta chains were read from a single sample in a study of regulatory T cells in long-lasting Graves disease. Using its own MiXCR run on the multiplex PCR reads, TCRdb lists one record per CDR3 protein. The sample lists 700,000 or so distinct CDR3 sequences, around 30% occurring once. The sequences come from peripheral blood mononuclear cells (PBMCs), collected when the disease was refractory, from a patient treated with antithyroid drugs. All receptors derive from a female donor with Graves disease. The CDR3 runs from the conserved cysteine through the conserved F or W. A D gene is named only where the DNA matches it firmly.

v_call	d_call	j_call	cdr3_aa
TRBV20-1	.	TRBJ2-7	CSARKYGSSYEQYF
TRBV7-3	.	TRBJ2-7	CASSLNQRGVDEQYF
TRBV7-9	TRBD2	TRBJ2-1	CASSLRGTSGRVSPVLEQFF
TRBV28	.	TRBJ1-1	CASSSHRNTEAFF
TRBV20-1	TRBD1	TRBJ1-2	CSAARDRAAGGYTF
TRBV12-3/TRBV12-4	TRBD2	TRBJ2-2	CASSLSGSFTGELFF
TRBV27	TRBD1	TRBJ1-5	CASSIRGSNQPQHF
TRBV20-1	TRBD2	TRBJ2-4	CSARGRERALAKNIQYF
TRBV6-4	.	TRBJ1-1	CASRDWNTEAFF
TRBV5-1	.	TRBJ2-7	CASSLLRSGSEQYF
TRBV18	TRBD1	TRBJ1-2	CASSPSGGGRGYTF
TRBV28	.	TRBJ1-2	CASSLSPDSYYGYTF
TRBV30	.	TRBJ1-5	CAWSVRGVSNQPQHF
TRBV10-2	.	TRBJ2-7	CASSERGLSYEQYF
TRBV28	TRBD1	TRBJ1-2	CASSRDRGSYGYTF
TRBV6-1	.	TRBJ2-7	CASSIRGRLRPYEQYF
TRBV28	.	TRBJ2-7	CASSSARAAYEQYF
TRBV29-1	.	TRBJ1-1	CSVGGDGLNTEAFF
TRBV5-1	.	TRBJ1-4	CASSSTSTEKLFF
TRBV20-1	.	TRBJ1-1	CSARDPRGVNTEAFF
TRBV6-2/TRBV6-3	.	TRBJ2-2	CASSGSGPIGELFF
TRBV18	TRBD2	.	CASSPSTSGLYEQYF
TRBV6-1	TRBD1	TRBJ1-5	CASRAGQGYQPQHF
TRBV20-1	.	TRBJ2-7	CSAERASIAYEQYF
TRBV3-1	TRBD1	TRBJ2-7	CASSQGGTGGLYEQYF
TRBV29-1	TRBD1	TRBJ2-5	CSVGGRGRGGTQYF
TRBV19	TRBD1	TRBJ1-5	CASTPGQGGWPQHF
TRBV2	TRBD1	TRBJ1-4	CASCRDRDEKLFF
TRBV3-1	.	TRBJ1-2	CASSPWTVVPDGYTF
TRBV6-1	.	TRBJ1-2	CATTRDAQANYGYTF
TRBV7-9	.	TRBJ2-5	CASSLVGKSETQYF
TRBV7-9	.	TRBJ1-4	CASSLLRVGDEKLFF
TRBV27	TRBD1	TRBJ1-2	CASSFAPGGWDYGYTF
TRBV29-1	TRBD1	TRBJ1-1	CSVGQGTTEAFF
TRBV20-1	TRBD1	TRBJ2-2	CSARDRGPVGELFF
TRBV6-9	TRBD1	TRBJ2-7	CASSESWTGVNEQYF
TRBV29-1	.	TRBJ1-2	CSVGGGGSYGYTF
TRBV6-1	.	TRBJ1-1	CASSADDDRLNTEAFF
TRBV4-1	TRBD1	TRBJ2-7	CASSPGTGQNYEQYF
TRBV2	.	TRBJ2-5	CASMRQKGETQYF
TRBV7-9	.	TRBJ2-5	CASSLFYGGGCETQYF
TRBV7-2	TRBD1	TRBJ2-7	CASSADRVYEQYF
TRBV28	.	TRBJ1-2	CASSSTRAGLGYTF
TRBV12-3/TRBV12-4	.	TRBJ2-6	CASSFGQLGSGANVLTF
TRBV29-1	.	TRBJ2-3	CSVPSASTDTQYF
TRBV2	.	TRBJ1-1	CASSMDRGAFF
TRBV12-3/TRBV12-4	.	TRBJ1-2	CASSRDGYRVGYTF
TRBV2	.	TRBJ2-5	CASRPRQYQETQYF
TRBV7-9	.	TRBJ1-1	CASSSVTTGNTEAFF
TRBV6-5	.	TRBJ1-1	CASSYFGRVGDTEAFF
TRBV11-1	.	TRBJ1-1	CASQSLTEAFF
TRBV16	.	TRBJ2-7	CASSQPMGHPYF
TRBV20-1	.	TRBJ1-5	CSATHVKYSNQPQHF